These 5 T cell receptor beta chains were sequenced from one sample in a study of Ad26.COV2.S vaccination and SARS-CoV-2 variants. Treatment meaning: about 20 received Ad26.COV2.S at low or high dose, single or two shots; about 5 received placebo; per-sample allocation not given. Following the first vaccine or placebo injection, samples were taken on day 63. Measured with immunoSEQ multiplex PCR; TCRdb has only the in-frame clones, and not every one. The sample yields about 680,000 clones, around 90% seen once. The input for sequencing was peripheral blood, taken in a trial of Ad26.COV2.S vaccine versus placebo. The receptors were sampled from a person between 18 and 60 years old who received the Ad26.COV2.S COVID-19 vaccine or a placebo.

The chain combines TRBV11-2 with TRBJ2-3; D unresolved. Germline V gives CDR1 SGHAT, CDR2 FQNNGV. The length of the CDR3 is 13 residues. Trimming pared 5 bases from V and 5 bases from J, leaving 11 bases between. CDR3 sequence reads: CASSRSMGDTQYF. CDR3 coding DNA: TGTGCCAGCAGCCGATCCATGGGAGATACGCAGTATTTT.

This chain's CDR3 is CASSRPGTTKNIQYF. In DNA form, the CDR3 reads TGTGCCAGCAGCCGTCCCGGGACTACCAAAAACATTCAGTACTTC. The chain links TRBV7-2 to TRBJ2-4, with TRBD2 identical over 7 bases. V gave up 5 bases and J gave up 2 bases; unmatched junction bases: 6. In germline, CDR1 is SGHTA, CDR2 FQGNSA. This CDR3 is built from 15 residues.

The CDR3 DNA sequence: TGTGCCAGCAGCCAGGGGGGGGATGAGCAGTTCTTC. As protein: CASSQGGDEQFF. The chain uses TRBV5-4 and TRBJ2-1; D possibly matches TRBD1 or TRBD2 (7 bases each). CDR3 length equals 12 residues. The V end lost 4 bases, the J end lost 8 bases, and 10 bases lay between the germline ends. Germline CDR1 is SGHNT and CDR2 is YYREEE (reference sequence).

This clone was observed once. The rearrangement links TRBV7-9 to TRBJ2-5; 10 bases align to TRBD2. This CDR3 is 14 amino acids long. The V segment lost 4 bases and the J segment 4 bases; nucleotides outside the gene matches: 3. CDR1 is SEHNR, CDR2 FQNEAQ, per germline (reference sequence). In nucleotides, the CDR3 is TGTGCCAGCAGCTCCCGGACTAGCGGAGAGACCCAGTACTTC. Translating gives CASSSRTSGETQYF.

The V gene is TRBV7-2, the J gene TRBJ2-3; 11 bases are a match to TRBD2. The J segment lost 1 base and the V segment lost 2 bases, leaving 11 bases of the junction unmatched. From germline, CDR1 is SGHTA and CDR2 FQGNSA. The CDR3 consists of 19 residues. DNA for the CDR3: TGTGCCAGCAGCTTATTCGGGGCTAGCGGGGGGCCGCGCACAGATACGCAGTATTTT. This sequence encodes CASSLFGASGGPRTDTQYF.